The text below deals with one T cell receptor (beta chain). The data were obtained in a study of shared clonotypes between healthy human individuals. Profiled with immunoSEQ multiplex PCR; TCRdb holds only in-frame clones, not every one. The sample shows 2.3 million or so clones, roughly 93% of them seen only once. The germline CDR1 and CDR2 sequences are MNHNS and SASEGT. The germline V and J ends were trimmed by 1 base and 1 base, with 11 bases remaining between them. CDR3 length: 15 amino acids. The chain is built from TRBV6-1 and TRBJ2-7; TRBD2 might be the D (6 bases). The specimen sequenced was naive CD4+ T cells from PBMCs. The subset was: CD45RA+ positively selected. This sequence originates from a man aged 18 to 29 in good health. Some clones in this sample may be carry-over from other donors' samples. The CDR3 protein is CASSEGRGWSYEQYF. CDR3 bases: TGTGCCAGCAGTGAAGGGAGGGGATGGTCCTACGAGCAGTACTTC.